The entry below gives a single TCR beta chain sequence along with its context. Repertoires were generated with immunoSEQ multiplex PCR, while TCRdb's copy carries only in-frame clones and drops some. The repertoire holds approximately 60,000 clones, with about 90% as singletons. This specimen comes from a study of OX40 agonist ivuxolimab in advanced cancers. Study-level information: Males comprised 70% to 85% of the group, whose mean age was about 62 years (range 23 to 79).

Germline V gene sequence: CDR1 SNHLY, CDR2 FYNNEI. The CDR3 length is 19 residues. V lost 7 bases, J lost 9 bases, and 19 bases stayed unmatched. The TCR sequence derives from an adult with an advanced solid tumor such as melanoma, head and neck, liver or kidney cancer. Sequenced here: CD4+ or CD8+ T cells sorted from blood, sampled in a trial of the OX40 agonist ivuxolimab. The rearrangement uses TRBV2 and TRBJ2-1, with 15 bases aligning to TRBD2. CDR3 nucleotides: TGTGCCAGCAAAAAAAAGGGGGGCGGACTAGCGGGAGGGCGAGGTGAGCAGTTCTTC. Translated, it gives CASKKKGGGLAGGRGEQFF.